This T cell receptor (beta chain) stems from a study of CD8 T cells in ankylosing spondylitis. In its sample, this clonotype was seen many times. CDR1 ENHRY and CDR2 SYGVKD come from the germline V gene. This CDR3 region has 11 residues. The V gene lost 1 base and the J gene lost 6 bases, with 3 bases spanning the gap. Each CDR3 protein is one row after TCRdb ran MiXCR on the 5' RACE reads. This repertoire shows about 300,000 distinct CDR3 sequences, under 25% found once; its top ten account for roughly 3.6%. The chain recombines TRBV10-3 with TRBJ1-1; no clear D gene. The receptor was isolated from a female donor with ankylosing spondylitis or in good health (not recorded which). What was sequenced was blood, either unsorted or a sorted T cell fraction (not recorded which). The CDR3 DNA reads TGTGCCATCAGTGAGTTTTCTGAAGCTTTCTTT. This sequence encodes CAISEFSEAFF.